These T cell receptor beta chains were read from a single sample in a study of blood T cell repertoires in COVID-19. Measured with immunoSEQ multiplex PCR; TCRdb has only the in-frame clones, and not every one. The table lists about 170,000 clones, 70% to 85% of them singletons, with 22% in the top ten. The sequencing sample was made of peripheral blood. These receptors all come from a woman older than 75 with acute or convalescent COVID-19. CDR3s include the opening cysteine and the closing phenylalanine or tryptophan.

TRBJ2-2	TRBV19	CASSILQVYGELFF
TRBJ1-1	TRBV28	CASSTGQYTEAFF
TRBJ2-1	TRBV19	CASLAGEGYNEQFF
TRBJ2-3	TRBV11-2	CASSGSSADTQYF
TRBJ2-7	TRBV5-1	CASRRGGEDYEQYF
TRBJ1-6	TRBV10-3	CATSEGYNSPLHF
TRBJ1-2	TRBV19	CASKQQQTNYGYTF
TRBJ2-5	TRBV10-1	CASSDPGTGGETQYF
TRBJ1-1	TRBV6-2/TRBV6-3	CASSIPPGGRNTEAFF
TRBJ1-2	TRBV9	CASSVEEGAGTF
TRBJ2-5	TRBV5-1	CASSSLPTSQETQYF
TRBJ2-1	TRBV6-5	CASSYRSGTFEQFF
TRBJ2-3	TRBV4-2	CASSQDRLVGQYF
TRBJ2-1	TRBV7-6	CASSLGASGSYYNEQFF
TRBJ2-5	TRBV5-1	CASSGGTFQETQYF
TRBJ2-1	TRBV18	CASSPPDQGIYNEQFF
TRBJ1-5	TRBV30	CAWSTQGARNQPQHF
TRBJ2-1	TRBV19	CASRPFGGGNEQFF
TRBJ2-3	TRBV7-6	CASSLLGGRSTDTQYF
TRBJ2-7	TRBV4-1	CASSSRDRGYEQYF